Below are 9 T cell receptor beta chains sequenced from a single sample in a study of beta chain bispecific antibodies for T cell cancers. Findings and limits, study-wide: In these mixed samples, most targeted TRBV reads derived from the leukemia cell line.

TCRdb re-derived calls from the 5' RACE reads in MiXCR, one entry per CDR3 protein. The sample shows around 9,000 distinct CDR3 sequences, roughly 2.4% of them seen only once. These receptors have no known antigen. Expansion lasted 2 to 4 days, with either anti-CD3 antibody OKT3 or CD3/CD28 beads. Sequencing used T cells from a healthy donor cultured with Jurkat leukemia cells, obtained from a culture containing an anti-CD19 bispecific antibody. Receptors originate from a human donor in good health. Some clones in this sample may be carry-over from other donors' samples.

The table lists this clonotype with many counts. This rearrangement joins TRBV3-1 to TRBJ1-1, with D unresolved. Between the trimmed V and J ends, which lost 1 base and 4 bases, there was a span of 10 bases. CDR1 is LGHDT, CDR2 YNNKEL, per germline (reference sequence). There are 14 residues in the CDR3. The CDR3 DNA reads as TGTGCCAGCAGCCAAGGCAGGTTAGCCACTGAAGCTTTCTTT. Protein product: CASSQGRLATEAFF.

This clonotype was observed many times. This chain uses TRBV27 with TRBJ1-1; D may be TRBD1 (5 bases). V was clipped by 4 bases and J by 0 bases, with 12 bases between them. The CDR3 totals 15 residues. Germline V gene lookup returns CDR1 MNHEY and CDR2 SMNVEV (reference sequence). The CDR3 protein is CASSSVQGMNTEAFF. The CDR3 coding sequence is TGTGCCAGCAGTTCCGTCCAGGGCATGAACACTGAAGCTTTCTTT.

This clonotype was observed many times. CDR3 amino acids: CASSPGPLQPQHF. The CDR3 DNA follows: TGTGCCAGCAGCCCGGGACCGCTCCAGCCCCAGCATTTT. The gene calls are TRBV5-6 and TRBJ1-5; a weak D match, TRBD1 (5 bases). The germline V and J ends were trimmed by 4 bases and 7 bases, with 12 bases remaining between them. Germline V gene lookup returns CDR1 SGHDT and CDR2 YYEEEE. There are 13 residues in the CDR3.

This clonotype was recorded many times. The chain carries TRBV30 and TRBJ1-1; D possibly corresponds to TRBD1 (5 bases). Germline V CDR1 and CDR2: GTSNPN, SVGIG (reference sequence). The V gene lost 3 bases and the J gene lost 0 bases, with 17 bases spanning the gap. The CDR3 covers 16 residues. Here the CDR3 DNA reads TGTGCCTGGAGGGGGTTGAGTGACAGAGTGAACACTGAAGCTTTCTTT. Translated, it gives CAWRGLSDRVNTEAFF.

This clonotype was seen ten or more times. The V and J genes are TRBV3-1 and TRBJ2-7; the D gene is possibly TRBD1 (6 bases). The CDR3 covers 13 residues. The V end was cut by 3 bases, the J end by 3 bases, with 9 bases between. Germline CDR1 is LGHDT and CDR2 is YNNKEL (reference sequence). Here the CDR3 DNA reads TGTGCCAGCAGCCAGTACAGGGACTACGAGCAGTACTTC. Translating it yields CASSQYRDYEQYF.

The sample holds many counts of this clonotype. This chain uses TRBV19 with TRBJ2-1, with D possibly called TRBD1 or TRBD2 (5 bases each). V was cut by 3 bases and J by 0 bases, with 12 bases left in between. The CDR3 runs to 16 residues. CDR1 LNHDA and CDR2 SQIVND come from the germline V gene (reference sequence). CDR3 DNA: TGTGCCAGTAGTATTTCCCGGGGCTTCTCCTACAATGAGCAGTTCTTC. Protein: CASSISRGFSYNEQFF.

This clonotype was counted many times. The rearrangement uses TRBV13 and TRBJ1-3; 7 nucleotides line up with TRBD1. Germline loops: CDR1 PRHDT, CDR2 FYEKMQ (reference sequence). The CDR3 totals 20 residues. Germline trimming cut 2 bases from V and 0 bases from J; bases unmatched to any gene: 16. The CDR3 loop is CASSLIPTGDGRTSGNTIYF. The DNA for the CDR3 is TGTGCCAGCAGCTTAATTCCAACAGGGGACGGACGCACCTCTGGAAACACCATATATTTT.

This clonotype occurred many times. This sequence joins TRBV6-6 and TRBJ2-7; TRBD2 agrees at 10 bases. Germline V gene lookup returns CDR1 MNHNY and CDR2 SVGAGI (reference sequence). J lost 5 bases, V lost 2 bases, and 3 bases had no gene match. The CDR3 spans 14 residues. CDR3: CASSYVAGGHEQYF. In DNA form, the CDR3 reads TGTGCCAGCAGTTACGTAGCGGGGGGCCACGAGCAGTACTTC.

This clonotype appeared many times. V usage is TRBV7-6 and J usage is TRBJ2-1; 10 nucleotides match TRBD1. V lost 4 bases, J lost 5 bases, and 8 bases stayed unmatched. This CDR3 spans 16 amino acids. The V gene's germline CDR1 is SGHVS and CDR2 FNYEAQ. The CDR3 coding sequence is TGTGCCAGCAGCTCGGGACAGGGGAGTCTCCACAATGAGCAGTTCTTC. Translated: CASSSGQGSLHNEQFF.